These T cell receptor beta chains were read from a single sample in a study of beta chain features in type 1 diabetes. Sequencing was performed with immunoSEQ multiplex PCR; in TCRdb, only in-frame clones are kept and a portion is missing. This sample has 140,000 or so clones, with about 10% found just once. The sequenced sample consisted of central memory CD4+ T cells from blood. The receptors were gathered from a man between 18 and 29 years old in good health. CDR3s leave out the opening cysteine and the closing phenylalanine or tryptophan.

V gene | CDR3 protein
TRBV19 | ASTRDEQF
TRBV9 | ASSTRQVLSGEQF
TRBV18 | ASSPRESGNEKLF
TRBV5-1 | ASSVASEGAYEQY
TRBV11-2 | ASSTLAGRYNEQF
TRBV6-6 | ASNRQGSQPQH
TRBV6-1 | ASSAPGQVSEQY
TRBV18 | ASSLALNTGNGYT
TRBV19 | ASTNGYSNQPQH
TRBV28 | ASSYPRDRETQY
TRBV4-3 | ASSQQAGGFAEAF
TRBV27 | ASSLYGSGGSTDTQY
TRBV5-8 | ASSNTGGFNSPLH
TRBV7-9 | ASSSGLAAEETQY
TRBV7-2 | ASSYSGTRTDTQY
TRBV6-5 | ATVGQVNTGELF
TRBV4-1 | ASSQAPGDTEAF
TRBV5-6 | ASSSVTGAGHGYT
TRBV2 | ASTRTGDYNTEAF
TRBV5-1 | ASSLAGQIYEQY
TRBV6-1 | ASSDPGQGEKLF
TRBV21-1 | ASSKMEDGRRIYGYT
TRBV19 | ASSITDSSYEQY
TRBV6-5 | ASRPGTGMYLH
TRBV15 | ATSRDPRGGSNTQY
TRBV7-2 | ASSLGDNNQPQH
TRBV10-3 | AISEGTGGYEQY
TRBV7-2 | ASSPRVGGHNEQF
TRBV7-2 | ASSGLTGVTEAF
TRBV4-3 | ASSQDSGVFEPQH
TRBV15 | ATQQSTNEKLF
TRBV7-8 | AGGWHYQETQY
TRBV7-2 | ASSQGTSASYEQY
TRBV4-1 | ASSPFDRLSNTEAF
TRBV19 | ASSPRGFNQPQH
TRBV19 | ASKRQLNTEAF
TRBV28 | ASSLPRANTGELF
TRBV7-8 | ASSLYRGNEQY
TRBV9 | ASSLTGTAFNEKLF
TRBV30 | AWSRVSGGELAKNIQY
TRBV5-6 | ASRRKNTGELF
TRBV6-1 | ASSQVGLALAKNIQY
TRBV6-5 | ASSKERTEAF
TRBV18 | ASSSAGTGGETQY
TRBV7-8 | ASRPGLSNEKLF
TRBV9 | ASSVGTGAYEQY
TRBV7-2 | ASSLLADSSLFVEQF
TRBV30 | AWKNRQGSSPLH
TRBV7-2 | ASSQDREGNTIY
TRBV7-9 | ASSLVEGLNEKLF
TRBV6-5 | ASSYRDRGYEQY
TRBV19 | ASSIRFGEYSNQPQH
TRBV2 | ASSEAQDTTYGYT